This T cell receptor (beta chain) was profiled in a study of blood T cells in healthy people across ages. Unmatched junction bases numbered 14, after V lost 5 bases and J lost 6 bases. This CDR3 contains 17 residues. From germline, CDR1 is DFQATT and CDR2 SNEGSKA (reference sequence). This clonotype was observed many times. Alongside a J-beta primer mix, a sample-barcoded 5' primer served in a second PCR lasting 7 to 11 cycles. One entry per CDR3 protein results from TCRdb running MiXCR on the 5' RACE reads. The data hold about 670,000 distinct CDR3 sequences, with approximately 40% observed a single time.

This chain joins TRBV20-1 and TRBJ2-1, with 12 nucleotides matching TRBD2. Sequencing was carried out using blood. This TCR derives from an elderly man in good health. CDR3 sequence: CSAGTPDGLAGPNEQFF. CDR3 bases: TGCAGTGCTGGGACACCGGACGGACTAGCGGGACCCAATGAGCAGTTCTTC.